The 29 T cell receptor beta chains below come from one sample, sequenced in a study of T cells after posttransplantation cyclophosphamide. Assay used: immunoSEQ multiplex PCR; TCRdb lists only in-frame clones, some missing. The sample shows about 22,000 clones, roughly 90% of them seen only once. Sampled 1 year posttransplant, controls received myeloablative marrow transplants, methotrexate and a calcineurin inhibitor. The sample in question was PBMCs, obtained after an allogeneic stem cell transplant with a calcineurin inhibitor and methotrexate. The source of these receptors is a female patient aged 50-59 years who received an allogeneic stem cell transplant from an unrelated donor, was CMV-positive, and had chronic GVHD only. Some of the T cells may derive from the graft donor.

This chain connects TRBV5-1 to TRBJ1-1; 8 nucleotides agree with TRBD1. This CDR3 contains 16 residues. V shed 4 bases and J 0 bases; nucleotides not matched to a gene: 8. Germline CDR1 SGHRS, CDR2 YFSETQ. CDR3 residues: CASSGTGGEMNTEAFF. The CDR3 DNA reads as TGCGCCAGCAGCGGAACAGGGGGAGAAATGAACACTGAAGCTTTCTTT.

The chain uses TRBV7-3 and TRBJ1-1; no clear D. V was shortened by 4 bases and J by 6 bases, with 15 bases between the two germline ends. Germline-derived CDR1 and CDR2 are SGHTA and FQGTGA. CDR3 length equals 14 residues. The CDR3 protein is CASSSTGMEAEAFF. The CDR3, as DNA: TGTGCCAGCAGCTCCACGGGGATGGAGGCTGAAGCTTTCTTT.

This clone was recorded a few times. The chain has TRBV6-1 and TRBJ2-1; the D is unclear. Per the germline V gene, CDR1 is MNHNS and CDR2 is SASEGT. V shed 4 bases and J shed 12 bases, with 10 bases lying between them. The CDR3 contains 11 residues. CDR3 DNA sequence: TGTGCCAGCAGTGTTGGAGTATGGCAGTTCTTC. It is translated as CASSVGVWQFF.

Written as DNA, the CDR3 is TGCGCCTCGGGTAGCGGGAGGGAGTTCGGCAATGAGCAGTTCTTC. Protein sequence: CASGSGREFGNEQFF. The rearrangement joins TRBV5-1 to TRBJ2-1; the match to TRBD2 covers 11 bases. The CDR3 contains 15 residues. V gave up 10 bases and J gave up 6 bases; unmatched junction bases: 12. Per germline, CDR1 SGHRS and CDR2 YFSETQ.

About this clone: Other DNA sequences in this specimen translate into the identical CDR3. The chain recombines TRBV27 with TRBJ2-5; D not certain. The CDR3 covers 11 residues. V was shortened by 6 bases and J by 5 bases, with 7 bases between the two germline ends. Looked up from germline, CDR1 is MNHEY and CDR2 is SMNVEV (reference sequence). The CDR3 reads CASSEKETQYF. The DNA for the CDR3 is TGTGCCAGCAGCGAGAAGGAGACCCAGTACTTC.

The rearrangement uses TRBV4-1 and TRBJ1-2, with D uncertain. The length of the CDR3 is 15 residues. Germline V CDR1 and CDR2: MGHRA, YSYEKL. Between the trimmed V and J ends, which lost 7 bases and 2 bases, there was a span of 17 bases. CDR3 sequence (DNA): TGCGCCAGCACCCCGAGGGAGGAGAAAAACTATGGCTACACCTTC. Translation: CASTPREEKNYGYTF.

The rearrangement uses TRBV19 and TRBJ2-5; D possibly corresponds to TRBD1 (6 bases). The V end lost 4 bases, the J end lost 2 bases, and 11 bases lay between the germline ends. The CDR3 runs to 14 residues. Germline CDR1 reads LNHDA; CDR2 reads SQIVND (reference sequence). CDR3 amino acids: CASSKRQVQETQYF. The CDR3, as DNA: TGTGCCAGTAGTAAACGACAGGTTCAAGAGACCCAGTACTTC.

The V call is TRBV7-9, the J call TRBJ1-2; D call uncertain. V lost 3 bases and J 6 bases, leaving 5 bases between the germline ends. In germline, CDR1 is SEHNR, CDR2 FQNEAQ (reference sequence). The CDR3 extends over 11 amino acids. The CDR3 nucleotides read TGTGCCAGCAGCTTGGAGGATGGCTACACCTTC. Its translation is CASSLEDGYTF.

The chain carries TRBV6-5 and TRBJ2-1; D may be TRBD1 (5 bases). The germline V and J ends were trimmed by 2 bases and 9 bases, with 17 bases remaining between them. The length of the CDR3 is 15 residues. Germline V lookup: CDR1 MNHEY, CDR2 SVGAGI. CDR3 region: CASSYRGHDSGEQFF. CDR3 nucleotides: TGTGCCAGCAGTTACAGGGGCCACGACTCTGGTGAGCAGTTCTTC.

V gene TRBV28 combines with J gene TRBJ2-1, with 11 bases aligning to TRBD2. This CDR3 contains 18 residues. V gave up 6 bases and J gave up 3 bases; unmatched junction bases: 13. Per the germline V gene, CDR1 is MDHEN and CDR2 is SYDVKM. The CDR3 nucleotides read TGTGCCAGCAGCACTAGCGGGAGCTGGGGTGGCCACTACAATGAGCAGTTCTTC. Protein sequence: CASSTSGSWGGHYNEQFF.

The chain links TRBV4-1 to TRBJ1-2; TRBD1 matches 8 bases. The CDR3 runs to 16 residues. Trimming at V came to 2 bases and at J to 2 bases, leaving 7 bases not matched to a gene. The germline V gene encodes CDR1 MGHRA and CDR2 YSYEKL. CDR3 residues: CASSQMGQGANYGYTF. CDR3 coding DNA: TGCGCCAGCAGCCAAATGGGGCAGGGGGCCAACTATGGCTACACCTTC.

This sequence joins TRBV2 and TRBJ2-2, with a possible D match to TRBD2 (7 bases). The CDR3 has 15 residues. Germline loops: CDR1 SNHLY, CDR2 FYNNEI. The V end was cut by 7 bases, the J end by 1 base, with 13 bases between. CDR3 sequence reads: CASTSRGGNTGELFF. The CDR3 nucleotides read TGTGCCAGCACCAGTAGGGGGGGGAACACCGGGGAGCTGTTTTTT.

Remarks on this clone: A read error may account for a junction end that differs from germline. The chain uses TRBV6-1 and TRBJ2-7; TRBD2 matches 8 bases. Germline V CDR1 and CDR2: MNHNS, SASEGT. The CDR3 is 13 residues long. The CDR3 bases are TGTGCCAGCAGTGTTTTAGCGGGAAGCGGGACGAACTTC. It translates to CASSVLAGSGTNF.

The chain couples TRBV5-3 to TRBJ1-1; TRBD1 agrees at 7 bases. TRBV5-3 is annotated as an ORF whose role is uncertain. J was trimmed by 3 bases and V by 5 bases; bases with no gene match: 16. The CDR3 runs to 17 residues. CDR3 nucleotides: TGTGCCAGAAGAGATTGGGGGGACAGCCTTAGATACACTGAAGCTTTCTTT. Its protein product is CARRDWGDSLRYTEAFF.

This chain links TRBV11-2 with TRBJ2-2; D gene ambiguous. Germline CDR1 reads SGHAT; CDR2 reads FQNNGV. This CDR3 is 15 amino acids long. V lost 1 base and J 8 bases, leaving 14 bases between the germline ends. CDR3 coding DNA: TGTGCCAGCAGCTTAGCTCGCAGGCTCGGTGGGGAGCTGTTTTTT. This translates into CASSLARRLGGELFF.

The chain couples TRBV28 to TRBJ1-1; 9 bases agree with TRBD1. The V gene's germline CDR1 is MDHEN and CDR2 SYDVKM. This CDR3 has 15 residues. The V segment lost 8 bases and the J segment 5 bases; nucleotides outside the gene matches: 12. The CDR3 DNA is TGTGCCAGCGGGGGGACAGGGCCCTGGGATACTGAAGCTTTCTTT. Amino acids: CASGGTGPWDTEAFF. The full variable domain, rest sourced from reference TRBV28 and TRBJ1-1, is DVKVTQSSRYLVKRTGEKVFLECVQDMDHENMFWYRQDPGLGLRLIYFSYDVKMKEKGDIPEGYSVSREKKERFSLILESASTNQTSMYLCASGGTGPWDTEAFFGQGTRLTVV.

The chain couples TRBV7-2 to TRBJ2-1; 8 bases map to TRBD2. J was trimmed by 7 bases and V by 2 bases; bases with no gene match: 7. This CDR3 is built from 15 residues. Germline V CDR1 and CDR2: SGHTA, FQGNSA. The CDR3 loop is CASSLSGRVGNEQFF. The CDR3 DNA reads as TGTGCCAGCAGCTTATCCGGGAGGGTTGGTAATGAGCAGTTCTTC.

The CDR3 sequence: CSGEGVNTEAFF. Written as DNA, the CDR3 is TGCAGCGGGGAGGGGGTGAACACTGAAGCTTTCTTT. This chain connects TRBV29-1 to TRBJ1-1, with D possibly matching TRBD1 (6 bases). The CDR3 spans 12 residues. Germline V CDR1 and CDR2: SQVTM, ANQGSEA. V was cut by 7 bases and J by 0 bases, with 9 bases left in between.

The chain uses TRBV6-1 and TRBJ2-7; 8 positions match TRBD2. This CDR3 contains 15 residues. The trim removed 6 bases at V and 4 bases at J, leaving 11 bases unmatched. Germline V gene sequence: CDR1 MNHNS, CDR2 SASEGT. The CDR3 DNA reads as TGTGCCAGCAGCGCTATAGCGGGATATGATTACGAGCAGTACTTC. Translating it yields CASSAIAGYDYEQYF.

V and J are TRBV5-1 and TRBJ1-6; the D gene is possibly TRBD1 (5 bases). The ends were cut back, 4 bases at V and 5 bases at J, with 10 bases in the middle. Germline V gene sequence: CDR1 SGHRS, CDR2 YFSETQ. CDR3 size: 14 residues. The CDR3 loop is CASSKGQDNSPLHF. CDR3 nucleotide sequence: TGCGCCAGCAGCAAAGGACAAGATAATTCACCCCTCCACTTT.

This chain joins TRBV7-2 and TRBJ2-5; no clear D gene. The germline CDR1 and CDR2 sequences are SGHTA and FQGNSA. This CDR3 spans 15 amino acids. V was clipped by 1 base and J by 4 bases, with 13 bases between them. CDR3 sequence: CASSLVVGVAETQYF. In nucleotides, the CDR3 is TGTGCCAGCAGCTTAGTTGTTGGAGTTGCAGAGACCCAGTACTTC.

The gene calls are TRBV6-1 and TRBJ2-3; D perhaps matches TRBD2 (5 bases). The CDR3 spans 15 residues. The germline V and J ends were trimmed by 3 bases and 1 base, with 11 bases remaining between them. The germline V gene has CDR1 MNHNS and CDR2 SASEGT. The CDR3: CASSDPGSGTDTQYF. The DNA for the CDR3 is TGTGCCAGCAGTGACCCGGGAAGCGGCACAGATACGCAGTATTTT.

CDR3 sequence reads: CASRQGSQETQYF. The CDR3, as DNA: TGTGCCAGCAGACAGGGTTCCCAAGAGACCCAGTACTTC. The chain is built from TRBV5-5 and TRBJ2-5; D possibly corresponds to TRBD1 (6 bases). V was cut by 5 bases and J by 1 base, with 9 bases left in between. Looked up from germline, CDR1 is SGHKS and CDR2 is YYEKEE (reference sequence). This CDR3 region has 13 residues.

This rearrangement joins TRBV6-1 to TRBJ1-2; D unclear. CDR1 and CDR2 (germline): MNHNS, SASEGT. Trimming shortened V by 8 bases and J by 8 bases, and 18 bases separated the two germline ends. This CDR3 is 13 amino acids long. The CDR3, as DNA: TGTGCCAGCGACTTTTGGGGTCCGGGAGGCTACACCTTC. This sequence encodes CASDFWGPGGYTF.

This clone appeared a single time. This chain joins TRBV11-2 and TRBJ2-5; D may be TRBD2 (6 bases). The DNA end is a closer match to TRBJ2-7, so the J assignment may be wrong. This CDR3 has 14 residues. The germline CDR1 and CDR2 sequences are SGHAT and FQNNGV. The CDR3 is CASSFSSDSYEQYF. CDR3 nucleotide sequence: TGTGCCAGCAGCTTTTCTAGCGACTCCTACGAGCAGTACTTC.

This clone was counted once. This chain joins TRBV15 and TRBJ2-7, with D perhaps TRBD2 (6 bases). The CDR3 loop spans 15 amino acids. Trimming removed 1 base from V and 3 bases from J, with 13 bases in between. In germline, CDR1 is LNHNV, CDR2 YYDKDF (reference sequence). CDR3 DNA: TGTGCCACCAGCAGAGGTCTGCGCGGGGTCTACGAGCAGTACTTC. Translated, it gives CATSRGLRGVYEQYF.

The rearrangement joins TRBV10-1 to TRBJ2-5; TRBD2 aligns across 12 bases. Unmatched junction bases numbered 5, after V lost 6 bases and J lost 0 bases. Per the germline V gene, CDR1 is WNHNN and CDR2 is SYGVQD (reference sequence). The CDR3 sequence is 16 residues long. CDR3 coding DNA: TGCGCCAGCAGCGCTGGACTAGCGGGGAACCAAGAGACCCAGTACTTC. This sequence encodes CASSAGLAGNQETQYF.

The chain couples TRBV6-1 to TRBJ2-7, with D possibly being TRBD1 (5 bases). Trimming left V 0 bases short and J 7 bases short, with 10 bases between. The CDR3 is made up of 13 amino acids. Germline V gene sequence: CDR1 MNHNS, CDR2 SASEGT. This chain's CDR3 is CASSEAQGTEQYF. CDR3 DNA: TGTGCCAGCAGTGAAGCGCAGGGTACGGAGCAGTACTTC.

This rearrangement joins TRBV19 to TRBJ2-5, with D possibly TRBD1 on 6 matching bases. This CDR3 is built from 17 residues. V gave up 4 bases and J gave up 2 bases, with 20 bases separating them. CDR1 and CDR2 from the germline V gene are LNHDA and SQIVND (reference sequence). For the CDR3, the DNA is TGTGCCAGTAGTACCCACTTACAACAGGGATATCAAGAGACCCAGTACTTC. Residues: CASSTHLQQGYQETQYF.